This T cell receptor beta chain was captured in a study of PD-1 blockade in classical Hodgkin lymphoma. The V and J ends lost 3 bases and 8 bases respectively, with 20 bases between them. Germline loops: CDR1 SGHRS, CDR2 YFSETQ. This CDR3 has 16 residues. Measured with immunoSEQ multiplex PCR; TCRdb has only the in-frame clones, and not every one. Of about 46,000 clones in the sample, around 90% are singletons; the top ten hold 4% to 6%. As for time point: newly diagnosed, previously untreated cHL patient sample. The gene calls are TRBV5-1 and TRBJ1-4; possibly TRBD1 for D (6 bases). The sequencing sample was made of peripheral blood mononuclear cells (PBMCs). The sequence was collected from a human donor with classical Hodgkin lymphoma. CDR3 sequence reads: CASSWGLGGLHEKLFF. DNA for the CDR3: TGCGCCAGCAGCTGGGGACTGGGGGGGCTGCACGAAAAACTGTTTTTT.